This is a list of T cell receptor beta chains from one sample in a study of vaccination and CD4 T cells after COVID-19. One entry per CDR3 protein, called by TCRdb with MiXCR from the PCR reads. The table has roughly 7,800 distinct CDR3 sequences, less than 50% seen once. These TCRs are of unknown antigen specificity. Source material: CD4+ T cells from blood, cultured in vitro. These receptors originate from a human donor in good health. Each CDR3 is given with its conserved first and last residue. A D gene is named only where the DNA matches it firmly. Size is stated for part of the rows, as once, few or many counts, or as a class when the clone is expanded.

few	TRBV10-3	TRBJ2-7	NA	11	TGTGCCACCGAGGGTACCTACGAGCAGTACTTC	CATEGTYEQYF
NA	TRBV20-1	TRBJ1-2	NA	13	TGCAGTGCTAGTTGGGAAACCCTCGATGGCTACACCTTC	CSASWETLDGYTF
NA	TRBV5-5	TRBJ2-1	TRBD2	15	TGTGCCAGCAGCCGGGGACTAGCCTCCGTCAATGAGCAGTTCTTC	CASSRGLASVNEQFF
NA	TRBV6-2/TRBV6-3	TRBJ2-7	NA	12	TGTGCCAGCAGTTTGGGACTCGACGAGCAGTACTTC	CASSLGLDEQYF
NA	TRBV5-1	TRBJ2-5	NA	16	TGCGCCAGCAGCTATACCGGGACACCCGGGGTAGAGACCCAGTACTTC	CASSYTGTPGVETQYF
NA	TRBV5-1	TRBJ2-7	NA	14	TGCGCCAGCAGTCGGGACGGCCTCTCCTACGAGCAGTACTTC	CASSRDGLSYEQYF
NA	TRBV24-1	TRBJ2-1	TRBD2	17	TGTGCCACCAGTGACCGTGCTACTAGCGCCAACTACAATGAGCAGTTCTTC	CATSDRATSANYNEQFF
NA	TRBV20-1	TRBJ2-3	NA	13	TGCAGTGCTAGAGATCCAGGGACAGATACGCAGTATTTT	CSARDPGTDTQYF
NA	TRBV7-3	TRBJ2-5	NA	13	TGTGCCAGCAGCTACAGGGGACTGGAGACCCAGTACTTC	CASSYRGLETQYF
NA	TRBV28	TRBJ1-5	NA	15	TGTGCCAGCAGTTTATCAGGGGCGAGCAATCAGCCCCAGCATTTT	CASSLSGASNQPQHF
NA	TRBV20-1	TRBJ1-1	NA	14	TGCAGTGCTAGCGAGGGCAGGGAATCCAGTGAAGCTTTCTTT	CSASEGRESSEAFF
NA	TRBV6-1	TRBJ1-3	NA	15	TGTGCCAGCAGCTCTATCGGGTGGGGGGGAAACACCATATATTTT	CASSSIGWGGNTIYF
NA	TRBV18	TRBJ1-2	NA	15	TGTGCCAGCTCACCAGGATCCGACAGGCCTTTGGGCTACACCTTC	CASSPGSDRPLGYTF
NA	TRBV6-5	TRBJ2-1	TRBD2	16	TGTGCCAGCAGTTACCCCACTCGATCGGGAGGAAATGAGCAGTTCTTC	CASSYPTRSGGNEQFF
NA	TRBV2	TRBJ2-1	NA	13	TGTGCCAGCAGTGAAGTTCTGGGAGATGAGCAGTTCTTC	CASSEVLGDEQFF
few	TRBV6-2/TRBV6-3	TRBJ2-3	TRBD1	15	TGTGCCAGCAGTTTCGCAGGGGGCTCCACAGATACGCAGTATTTT	CASSFAGGSTDTQYF
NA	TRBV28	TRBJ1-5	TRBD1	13	TGTGCCAGCAGTATCCGACAGGGAATGCCCCAGCATTTT	CASSIRQGMPQHF
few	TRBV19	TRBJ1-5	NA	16	TGTGCCAGTAGTATGTTGGACGGTTTGGGCAATCAGCCCCAGCATTTT	CASSMLDGLGNQPQHF
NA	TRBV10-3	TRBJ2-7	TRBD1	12	TGTGCCACTCAGGGACAGGGCTACGAGCAGTACTTC	CATQGQGYEQYF
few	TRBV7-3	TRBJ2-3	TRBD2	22	TGTGCCAGCAGGGGCGGAGGGGAAGTCGGGACTAGCGGATCTCGGTGGACAGATACGCAGTATTTT	CASRGGGEVGTSGSRWTDTQYF
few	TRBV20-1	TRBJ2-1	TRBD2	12	TGCAGTGTCAGGACTAGCGGGATTCGTCAGTTCTTC	CSVRTSGIRQFF
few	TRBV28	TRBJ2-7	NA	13	TGTGCCAGCCTTGAGGGAGGAAAACTCGAGCAGTACTTC	CASLEGGKLEQYF
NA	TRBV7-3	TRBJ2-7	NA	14	TGTGCCAGCAGCCCCGGGAGACCCTCGGGGGAGCAGTACTTC	CASSPGRPSGEQYF
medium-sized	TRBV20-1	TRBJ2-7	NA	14	TGCAGTGCTAGAGATTCCGTCAGGGCCTACGAGCAGTACTTC	CSARDSVRAYEQYF
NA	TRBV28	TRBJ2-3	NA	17	TGTGCCAGCAGTTCCCCGGCCCCAGGACCGGGCACAGATACGCAGTATTTT	CASSSPAPGPGTDTQYF
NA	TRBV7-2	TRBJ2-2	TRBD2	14	TGTGCCAGCACCCTAGCGGGAGGGACCGGGGAGCTGTTTTTT	CASTLAGGTGELFF
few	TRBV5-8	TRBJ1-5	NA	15	TGTGCCAGCAGCTTTAGGTTATTGGGCAATCAGCCCCAGCATTTT	CASSFRLLGNQPQHF
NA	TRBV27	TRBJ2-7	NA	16	TGTGCCAGCAGTTTCTTCGGGGTGGGAGGCTCCTACGAGCAGTACTTC	CASSFFGVGGSYEQYF
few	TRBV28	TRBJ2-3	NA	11	TGTGCCAGCAGTTTGGGGGAGGCGCAGTATTTT	CASSLGEAQYF
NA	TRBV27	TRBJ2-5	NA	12	TGTGCCAGCAGTCGGGGTGAAGAGACCCAGTACTTC	CASSRGEETQYF
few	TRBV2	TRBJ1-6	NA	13	TGTGCCAGCAGTATGGGGGCTGGATCACCCCTCCACTTT	CASSMGAGSPLHF
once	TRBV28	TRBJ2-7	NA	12	TGTGCCAGTTCCCGACTAGTCCGCGAGCAGTACTTC	CASSRLVREQYF
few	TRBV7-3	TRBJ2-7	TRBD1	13	TGTGCCAGCAGCAAGGGACAGCTTACCGAGCAGTACTTC	CASSKGQLTEQYF
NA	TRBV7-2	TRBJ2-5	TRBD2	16	TGTGCCAGCAGCTTAGTTGGCGGGAGGGCCGCGGAGACCCAGTACTTC	CASSLVGGRAAETQYF
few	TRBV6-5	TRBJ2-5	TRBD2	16	TGTGCCAGCAGTTCCCAACCGACTAGCGGGAGTGAGACCCAGTACTTC	CASSSQPTSGSETQYF
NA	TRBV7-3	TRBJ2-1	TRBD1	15	TGTGCCAGCAGCCCCCGGGACAGGGTCCACAATGAGCAGTTCTTC	CASSPRDRVHNEQFF
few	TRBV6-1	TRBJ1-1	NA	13	TGTGCCATAAATCCCGACAGGAACACTGAAGCTTTCTTT	CAINPDRNTEAFF
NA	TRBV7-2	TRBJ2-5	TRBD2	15	TGTGCCAGCAGCGCAGCGTCGGGACTAGACCAGACCCAGTACTTC	CASSAASGLDQTQYF
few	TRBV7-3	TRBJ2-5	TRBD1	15	TGTGCCAGCAGTTCCGGGACAGCAGACCAAGAGACCCAGTACTTC	CASSSGTADQETQYF
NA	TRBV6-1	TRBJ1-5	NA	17	TGTGCCAGCAGTGAAGTTATAGGGGGACCTGGCAATCAGCCCCAGCATTTT	CASSEVIGGPGNQPQHF
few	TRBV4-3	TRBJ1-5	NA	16	TGCGCCAGCAGCCAAGATGGAGGGCGCGGCAATCAGCCCCAGCATTTT	CASSQDGGRGNQPQHF
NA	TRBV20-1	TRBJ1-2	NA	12	TGCAGTGCTACAGGGTTTGACTATGGCTACACCTTC	CSATGFDYGYTF
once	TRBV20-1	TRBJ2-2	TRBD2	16	TGCAGTGCTAGGACTAGCGGGAGGTCGAACACCGGGGAGCTGTTTTTT	CSARTSGRSNTGELFF
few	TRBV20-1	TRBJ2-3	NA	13	TGCAGTGCTAGGACACCGAGCACAGATACGCAGTATTTT	CSARTPSTDTQYF
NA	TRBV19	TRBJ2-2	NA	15	TGTGCCAGTAGTATGTGGCAGGGAGGATCCGGGGAGCTGTTTTTT	CASSMWQGGSGELFF
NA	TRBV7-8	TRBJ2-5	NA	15	TGTGCCAGCAGCTTAGCGCTGGCGGGAAGGGAGACCCAGTACTTC	CASSLALAGRETQYF
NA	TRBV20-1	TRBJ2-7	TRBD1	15	TGCAGTGCTAGAGATTGGACAGGGGGCGAGTCCGAGCAGTACTTC	CSARDWTGGESEQYF
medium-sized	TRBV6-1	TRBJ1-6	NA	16	TGTGCCAGCAGTGCGCCCAGGGGATCCTATAATTCACCCCTCCACTTT	CASSAPRGSYNSPLHF
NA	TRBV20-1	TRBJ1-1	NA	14	TGCAGTGCTGGCGGGAAGCCTCTTCGGAATGAAGCTTTCTTT	CSAGGKPLRNEAFF
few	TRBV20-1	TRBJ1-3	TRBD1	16	TGCAGTGCGCCACATTTGGGACAGGGGTCTGGAAACACCATATATTTT	CSAPHLGQGSGNTIYF
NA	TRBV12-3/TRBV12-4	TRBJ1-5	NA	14	TGTGCCAGCAGTTTAGTGGAGTTCCCCCAGCCCCAGCATTTT	CASSLVEFPQPQHF
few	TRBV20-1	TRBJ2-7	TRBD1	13	TGCAGTGCTATGACAGGGAAAGTCTACGAGCAGTACTTC	CSAMTGKVYEQYF
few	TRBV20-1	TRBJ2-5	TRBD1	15	TGCAGTGCTAAAAGGGACAGGGGGCGATTAGAGACCCAGTACTTC	CSAKRDRGRLETQYF
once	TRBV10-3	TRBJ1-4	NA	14	TGTGCCACTAGGACGGACGGAATTAATGAAAAACTGTTTTTT	CATRTDGINEKLFF
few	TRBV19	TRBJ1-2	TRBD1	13	TGTGCCAGTCGGACAGGGCAGAACTATGGCTACACCTTC	CASRTGQNYGYTF
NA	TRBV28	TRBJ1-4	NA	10	TGTGCCAGCAGTCGCGAGGAACTGTTTTTT	CASSREELFF
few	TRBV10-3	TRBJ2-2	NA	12	TGTGCCATCTCACAGAACACCGGGGAGCTGTTTTTT	CAISQNTGELFF
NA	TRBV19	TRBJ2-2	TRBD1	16	TGTGCCAGTAGTATACCTCCGGGACAGGGTGCGGGGGAGCTGTTTTTT	CASSIPPGQGAGELFF
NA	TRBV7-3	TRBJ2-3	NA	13	TGTGCCAGCAGCTTACAGGGCAGCGATACGCAGTATTTT	CASSLQGSDTQYF